This TCR beta chain was found in a study of CD4+ T cells in melanoma. Of note for this clone: Its specificity is not known.

The CDR3 covers 15 residues. The ends were cut back, 5 bases at V and 4 bases at J, with 17 bases in the middle. Germline assignment: CDR1 SGHTA and CDR2 FQGNSA. The table came from immunoSEQ multiplex PCR; TCRdb's copy has only in-frame clones and leaves some out. This table holds some 16,000 clones, around 69% found once. Regarding the study as a whole: Reportedly, melanoma neoantigen-specific CD4+ T cells showed varied differentiation states. CD8+ T cell, macrophage and B cell function reportedly correlated with neoantigen-specific CD4+ T cells.

This sequence originates from a human donor with melanoma. Sequenced material: cells from a culture (not recorded whether cultured in vitro). The chain uses TRBV7-2 and TRBJ1-2; D is undetermined. CDR3 sequence: CASSLRGEFFYGYTF. CDR3 DNA sequence: TGTGCCAGCAGCCTCCGTGGGGAATTCTTCTATGGCTACACCTTC.